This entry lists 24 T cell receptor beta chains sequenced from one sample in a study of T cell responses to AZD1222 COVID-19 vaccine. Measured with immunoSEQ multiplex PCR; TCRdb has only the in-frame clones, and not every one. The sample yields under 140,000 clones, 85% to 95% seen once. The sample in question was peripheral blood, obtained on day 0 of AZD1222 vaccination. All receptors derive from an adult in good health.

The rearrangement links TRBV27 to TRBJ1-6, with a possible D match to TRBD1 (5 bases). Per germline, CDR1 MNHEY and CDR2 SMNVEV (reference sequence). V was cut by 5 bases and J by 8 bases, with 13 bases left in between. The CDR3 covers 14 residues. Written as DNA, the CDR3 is TGTGCCAGCAGTACTCAGGGATATGATTCACCCCTCCACTTT. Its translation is CASSTQGYDSPLHF.

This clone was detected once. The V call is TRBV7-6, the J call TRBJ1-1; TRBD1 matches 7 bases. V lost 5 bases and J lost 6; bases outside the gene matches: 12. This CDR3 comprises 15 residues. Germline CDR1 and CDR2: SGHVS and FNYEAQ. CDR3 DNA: TGTGCCAGCAGCCCTCAGGGGGTCCGTGGATCTGAAGCTTTCTTT. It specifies CASSPQGVRGSEAFF.

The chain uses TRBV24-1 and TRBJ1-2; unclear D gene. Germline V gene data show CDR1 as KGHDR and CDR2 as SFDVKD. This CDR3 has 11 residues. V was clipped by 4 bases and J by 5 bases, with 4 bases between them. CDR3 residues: CATSEGYGYTF. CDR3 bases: TGTGCCACCAGTGAAGGGTATGGCTACACCTTC.

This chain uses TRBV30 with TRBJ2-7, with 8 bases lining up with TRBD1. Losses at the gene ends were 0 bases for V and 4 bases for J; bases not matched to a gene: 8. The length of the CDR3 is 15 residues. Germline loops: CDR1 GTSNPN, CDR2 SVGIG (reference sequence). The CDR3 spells CAWSVYSDRAYEQYF. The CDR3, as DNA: TGTGCCTGGAGTGTTTATTCGGACAGGGCTTACGAGCAGTACTTC.

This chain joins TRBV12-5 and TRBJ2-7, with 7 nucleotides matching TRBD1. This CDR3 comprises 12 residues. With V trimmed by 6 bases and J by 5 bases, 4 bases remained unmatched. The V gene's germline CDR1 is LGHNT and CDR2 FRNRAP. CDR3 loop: CASGNTGDEQYF. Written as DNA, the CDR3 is TGTGCTAGTGGCAACACAGGGGACGAGCAGTACTTC.

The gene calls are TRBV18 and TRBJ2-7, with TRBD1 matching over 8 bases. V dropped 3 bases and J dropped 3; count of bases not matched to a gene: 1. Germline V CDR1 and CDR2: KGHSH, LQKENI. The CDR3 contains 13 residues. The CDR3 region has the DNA TGTGCCAGCTCACCGGGACAGGTCTACGAGCAGTACTTC. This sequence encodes CASSPGQVYEQYF. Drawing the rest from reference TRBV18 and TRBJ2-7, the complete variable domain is NAGVMQNPRHLVRRRGQEARLRCSPMKGHSHVYWYRQLPEEGLKFMVYLQKENIIDESGMPKERFSAEFPKEGPSILRIQQVVRGDSAAYFCASSPGQVYEQYFGPGTRLTVT.

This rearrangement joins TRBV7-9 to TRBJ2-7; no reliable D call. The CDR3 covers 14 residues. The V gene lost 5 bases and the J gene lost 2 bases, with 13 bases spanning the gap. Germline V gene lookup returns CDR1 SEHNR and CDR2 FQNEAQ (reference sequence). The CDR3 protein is CASSPPYATYEQYF. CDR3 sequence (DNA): TGTGCCAGCAGCCCACCGTATGCCACCTACGAGCAGTACTTC.

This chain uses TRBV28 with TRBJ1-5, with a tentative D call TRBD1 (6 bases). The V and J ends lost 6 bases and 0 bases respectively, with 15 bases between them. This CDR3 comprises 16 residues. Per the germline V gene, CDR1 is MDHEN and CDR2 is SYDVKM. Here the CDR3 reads CASRFYTRGSNQPQHF. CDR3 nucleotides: TGTGCCAGCAGATTCTACACCAGGGGTAGCAATCAGCCCCAGCATTTT.

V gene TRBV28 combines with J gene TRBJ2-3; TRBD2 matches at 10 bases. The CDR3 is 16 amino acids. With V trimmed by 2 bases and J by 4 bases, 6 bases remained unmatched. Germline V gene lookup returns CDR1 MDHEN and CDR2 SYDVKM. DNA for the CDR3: TGTGCCAGCAGTTTAAGGAGCGGGGGGGCCGCAGATACGCAGTATTTT. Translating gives CASSLRSGGAADTQYF.

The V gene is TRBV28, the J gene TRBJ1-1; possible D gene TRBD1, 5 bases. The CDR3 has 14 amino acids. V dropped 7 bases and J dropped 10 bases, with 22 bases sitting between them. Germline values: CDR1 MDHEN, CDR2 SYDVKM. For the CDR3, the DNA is TGTGCCAGCAAAACGTGGGACGGGCCTTCCGGAGCTTTCTTT. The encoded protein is CASKTWDGPSGAFF.

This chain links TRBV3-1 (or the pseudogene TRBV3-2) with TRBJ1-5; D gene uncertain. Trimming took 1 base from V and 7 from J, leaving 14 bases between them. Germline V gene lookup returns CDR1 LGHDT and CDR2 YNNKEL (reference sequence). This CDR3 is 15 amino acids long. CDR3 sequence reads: CASSQGRGAGQPQHF. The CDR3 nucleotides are TGTGCCAGCAGCCAAGGTCGAGGCGCGGGGCAGCCCCAGCATTTT.

The DNA for the CDR3 is TGTGCCAGCAGCCAAGGGTTGGGGGTCGCGAACACCGGGGAGCTGTTTTTT. Amino acid sequence: CASSQGLGVANTGELFF. This sequence joins TRBV4-2 and TRBJ2-2; D is tentatively TRBD1 or TRBD2 (5 bases each). This CDR3 contains 17 residues. Per the germline V gene, CDR1 is LGHNA and CDR2 is YNFKEQ. The ends were cut back, 1 base at V and 0 bases at J, with 12 bases in the middle.

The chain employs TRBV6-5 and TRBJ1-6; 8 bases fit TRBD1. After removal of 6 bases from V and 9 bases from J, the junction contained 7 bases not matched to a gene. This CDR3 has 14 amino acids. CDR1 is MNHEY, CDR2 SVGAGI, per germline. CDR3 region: CASRAGQGGSPLHF. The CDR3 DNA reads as TGTGCCAGCAGGGCAGGACAGGGCGGTTCACCCCTCCACTTT.

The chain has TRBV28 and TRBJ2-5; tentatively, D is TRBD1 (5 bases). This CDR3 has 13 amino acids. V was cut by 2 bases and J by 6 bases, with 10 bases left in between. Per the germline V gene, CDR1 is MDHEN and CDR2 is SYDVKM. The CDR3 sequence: CASSLARVKTQYF. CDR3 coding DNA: TGTGCCAGCAGTTTAGCCAGGGTTAAGACCCAGTACTTC.

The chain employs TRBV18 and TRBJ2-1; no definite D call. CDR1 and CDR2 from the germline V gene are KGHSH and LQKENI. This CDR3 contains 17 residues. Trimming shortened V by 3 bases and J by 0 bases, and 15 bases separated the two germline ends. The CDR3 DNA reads TGTGCCAGCTCACCTCGTCCCACGACTGGCTCCTACAATGAGCAGTTCTTC. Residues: CASSPRPTTGSYNEQFF.

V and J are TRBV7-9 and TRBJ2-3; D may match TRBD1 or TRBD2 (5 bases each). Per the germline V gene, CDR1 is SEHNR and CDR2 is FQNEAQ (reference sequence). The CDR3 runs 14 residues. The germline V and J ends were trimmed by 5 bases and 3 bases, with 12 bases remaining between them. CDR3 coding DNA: TGTGCCAGCAGCCCGGGACGAGTAACAGATACGCAGTATTTT. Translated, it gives CASSPGRVTDTQYF.

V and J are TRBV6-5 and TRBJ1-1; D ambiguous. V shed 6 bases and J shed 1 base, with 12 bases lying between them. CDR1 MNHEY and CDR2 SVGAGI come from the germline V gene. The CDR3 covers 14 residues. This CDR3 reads CASRVGRTNTEAFF. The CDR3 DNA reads TGTGCCAGCAGGGTCGGACGGACGAACACTGAAGCTTTCTTT.

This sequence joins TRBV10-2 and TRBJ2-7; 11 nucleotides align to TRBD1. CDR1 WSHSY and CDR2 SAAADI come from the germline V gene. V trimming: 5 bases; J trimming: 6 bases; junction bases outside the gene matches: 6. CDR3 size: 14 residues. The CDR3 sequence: CASSLGGQGVEQYF. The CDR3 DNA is TGCGCCAGCAGTCTAGGGGGACAGGGGGTCGAGCAGTACTTC.

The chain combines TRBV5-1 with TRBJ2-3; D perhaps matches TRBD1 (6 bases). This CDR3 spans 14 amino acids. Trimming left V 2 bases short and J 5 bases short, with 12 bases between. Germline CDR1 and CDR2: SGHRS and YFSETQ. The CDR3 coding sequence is TGCGCCAGCAGCTTCAGGGGCCGCGGAGATACGCAGTATTTT. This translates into CASSFRGRGDTQYF.

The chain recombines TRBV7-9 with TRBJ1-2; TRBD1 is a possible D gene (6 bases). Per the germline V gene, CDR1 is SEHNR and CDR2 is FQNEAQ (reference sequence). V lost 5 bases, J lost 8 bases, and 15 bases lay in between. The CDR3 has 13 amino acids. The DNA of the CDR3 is TGTGCCAGCAGCGAACAGGGTGGAGGCGGCTACACCTTC. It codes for CASSEQGGGGYTF.

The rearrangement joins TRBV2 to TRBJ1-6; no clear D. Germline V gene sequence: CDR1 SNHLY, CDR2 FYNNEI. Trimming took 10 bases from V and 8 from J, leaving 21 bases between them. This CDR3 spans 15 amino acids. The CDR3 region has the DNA TGTGCCACCACTCATGCGGCAGGAACTTATTCACCCCTCCACTTT. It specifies CATTHAAGTYSPLHF.

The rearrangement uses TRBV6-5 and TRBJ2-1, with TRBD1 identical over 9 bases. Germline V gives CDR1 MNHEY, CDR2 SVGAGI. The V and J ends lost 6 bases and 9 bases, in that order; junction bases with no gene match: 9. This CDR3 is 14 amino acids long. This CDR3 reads CASRVPGQGGEQFF. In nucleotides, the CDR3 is TGTGCCAGCAGAGTCCCGGGACAGGGTGGTGAGCAGTTCTTC.

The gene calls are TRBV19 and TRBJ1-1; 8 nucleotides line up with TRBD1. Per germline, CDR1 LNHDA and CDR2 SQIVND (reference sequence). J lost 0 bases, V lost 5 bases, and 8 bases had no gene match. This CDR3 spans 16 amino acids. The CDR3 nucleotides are TGTGCCAGTAGTTTCCGGACAGGGCTCATGAACACTGAAGCTTTCTTT. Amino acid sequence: CASSFRTGLMNTEAFF.

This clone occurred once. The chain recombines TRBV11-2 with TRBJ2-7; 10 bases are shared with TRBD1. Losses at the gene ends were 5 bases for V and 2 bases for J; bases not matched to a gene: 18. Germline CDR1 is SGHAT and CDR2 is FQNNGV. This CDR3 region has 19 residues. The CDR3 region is CASSARDRGIVFFAYEQYF. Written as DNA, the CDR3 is TGTGCCAGCAGCGCTCGGGACAGGGGTATCGTCTTCTTTGCCTACGAGCAGTACTTC.